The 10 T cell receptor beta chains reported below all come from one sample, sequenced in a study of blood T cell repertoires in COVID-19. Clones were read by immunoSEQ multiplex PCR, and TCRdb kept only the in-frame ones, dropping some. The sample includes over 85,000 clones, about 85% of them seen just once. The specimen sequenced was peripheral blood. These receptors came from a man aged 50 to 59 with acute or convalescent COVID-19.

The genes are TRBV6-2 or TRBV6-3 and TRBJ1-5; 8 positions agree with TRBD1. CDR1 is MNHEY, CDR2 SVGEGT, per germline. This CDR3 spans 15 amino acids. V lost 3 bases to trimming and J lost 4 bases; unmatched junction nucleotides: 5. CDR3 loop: CASSYGTGMNQPQHF. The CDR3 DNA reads TGTGCCAGCAGTTATGGGACAGGTATGAATCAGCCCCAGCATTTT.

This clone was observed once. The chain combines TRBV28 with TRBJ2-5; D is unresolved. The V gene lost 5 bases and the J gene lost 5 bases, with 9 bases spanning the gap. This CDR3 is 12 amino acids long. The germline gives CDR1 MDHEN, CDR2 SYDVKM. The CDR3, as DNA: TGTGCCAGCAGTAGAGGCCTGGAGACCCAGTACTTC. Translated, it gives CASSRGLETQYF.

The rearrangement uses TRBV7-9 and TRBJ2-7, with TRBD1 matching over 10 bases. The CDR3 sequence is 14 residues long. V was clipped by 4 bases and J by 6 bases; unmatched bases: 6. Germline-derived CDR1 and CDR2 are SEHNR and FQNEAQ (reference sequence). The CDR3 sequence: CASSSRQGAREQYF. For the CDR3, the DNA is TGTGCCAGCAGCTCCCGACAGGGGGCCCGCGAGCAGTACTTC.

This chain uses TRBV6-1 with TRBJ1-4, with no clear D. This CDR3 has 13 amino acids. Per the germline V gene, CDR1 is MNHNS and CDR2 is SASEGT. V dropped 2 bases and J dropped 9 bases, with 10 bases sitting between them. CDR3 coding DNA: TGTGCCAGCAGTGAATCTGGTGGGCAAAAACTGTTTTTT. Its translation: CASSESGGQKLFF.

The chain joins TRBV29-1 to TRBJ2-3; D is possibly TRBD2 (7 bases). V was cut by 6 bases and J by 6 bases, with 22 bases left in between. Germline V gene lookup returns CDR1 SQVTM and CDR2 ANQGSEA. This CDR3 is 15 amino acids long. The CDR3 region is CSVSPRGEGGDTQYF. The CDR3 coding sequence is TGCAGCGTGTCCCCTAGGGGCGAGGGGGGGGATACGCAGTATTTT.

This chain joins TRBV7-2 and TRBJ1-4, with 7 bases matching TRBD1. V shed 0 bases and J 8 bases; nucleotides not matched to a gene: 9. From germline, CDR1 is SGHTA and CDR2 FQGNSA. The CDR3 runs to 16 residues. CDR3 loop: CASSLAPPGGNEKLFF. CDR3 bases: TGTGCCAGCAGCTTAGCGCCTCCAGGGGGAAACGAAAAACTGTTTTTT.

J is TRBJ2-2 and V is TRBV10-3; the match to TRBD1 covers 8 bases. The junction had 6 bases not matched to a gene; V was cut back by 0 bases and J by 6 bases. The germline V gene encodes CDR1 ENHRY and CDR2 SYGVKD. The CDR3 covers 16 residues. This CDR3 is CAISESRNRGAGELFF. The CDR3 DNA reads TGTGCCATCAGTGAGTCTCGTAACAGGGGGGCCGGGGAGCTGTTTTTT.

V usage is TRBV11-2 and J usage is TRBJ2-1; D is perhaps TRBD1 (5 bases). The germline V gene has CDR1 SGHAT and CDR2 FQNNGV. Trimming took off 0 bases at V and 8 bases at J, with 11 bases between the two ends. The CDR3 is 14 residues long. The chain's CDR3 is CASSLDLVGDEQFF. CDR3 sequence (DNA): TGTGCCAGCAGCTTAGATCTAGTAGGGGATGAGCAGTTCTTC.

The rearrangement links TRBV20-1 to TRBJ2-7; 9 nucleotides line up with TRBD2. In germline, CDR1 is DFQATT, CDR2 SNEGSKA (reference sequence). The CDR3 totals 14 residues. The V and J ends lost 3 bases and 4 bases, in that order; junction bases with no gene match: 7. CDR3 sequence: CSASFTSGPYEQYF. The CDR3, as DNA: TGCAGTGCTAGTTTCACTAGCGGGCCATACGAGCAGTACTTC.

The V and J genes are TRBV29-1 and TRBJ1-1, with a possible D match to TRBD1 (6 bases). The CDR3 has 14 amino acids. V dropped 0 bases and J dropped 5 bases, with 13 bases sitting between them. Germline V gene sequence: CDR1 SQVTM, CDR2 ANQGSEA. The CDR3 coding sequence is TGCAGCGTTGAAGAGGGCAGGGGCTATACTGAAGCTTTCTTT. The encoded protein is CSVEEGRGYTEAFF.